The clone carrying this T cell receptor beta chain was detected many times. Described time point: persistent/refractory GD, antithyroid drugs over 5 years with positive TRAb. The TCR library was made from RNA that had been extracted from PBMCs in TRIzol. The source of the sample is a study of regulatory T cells in long-lasting Graves disease. For TCR beta, libraries came from iRepertoire HTBI primers and Arm-PCR of CDR3 regions. TCRdb reprocessed the multiplex PCR reads with MiXCR, giving one entry per CDR3 protein. The sample records under 500,000 distinct CDR3 sequences, about 20% being singletons. The input for sequencing was peripheral blood mononuclear cells (PBMCs), taken when the disease was refractory, from a patient treated with antithyroid drugs. The clonotype originates from a female donor with Graves disease.

This CDR3 reads CASSTGHLPNTEAFF. The CDR3 coding sequence is TGTGCCAGTAGTACAGGACATCTACCGAACACTGAAGCTTTCTTT. This chain uses TRBV19 with TRBJ1-1; D perhaps matches TRBD1 (5 bases). CDR3 length: 15 residues. Germline CDR1 LNHDA, CDR2 SQIVND (reference sequence). With 4 bases removed from V and 1 base from J, the gap between germline ends came to 13 bases.